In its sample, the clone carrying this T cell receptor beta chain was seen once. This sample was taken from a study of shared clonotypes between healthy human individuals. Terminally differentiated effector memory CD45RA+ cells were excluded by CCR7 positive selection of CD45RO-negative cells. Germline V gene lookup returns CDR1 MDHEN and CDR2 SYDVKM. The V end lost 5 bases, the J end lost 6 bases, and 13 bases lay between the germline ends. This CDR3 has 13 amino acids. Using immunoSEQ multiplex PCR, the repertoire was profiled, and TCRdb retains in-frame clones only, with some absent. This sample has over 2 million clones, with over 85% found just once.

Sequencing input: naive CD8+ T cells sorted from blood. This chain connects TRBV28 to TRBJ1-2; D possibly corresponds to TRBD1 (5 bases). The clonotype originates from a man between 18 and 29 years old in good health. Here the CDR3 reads CASSTRGWDGYTF. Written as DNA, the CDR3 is TGTGCCAGCAGTACCCGGGGGTGGGATGGCTACACCTTC.